What follows are 31 T cell receptor beta chains derived from one specimen sequenced in a study of CD8 T cells in Susac syndrome. Reverse transcription of roughly 0.45 to 1 ug RNA used random hexamers. One entry per CDR3 protein results from TCRdb running MiXCR on the immunoSEQ multiplex PCR reads. In the table there are roughly 120,000 distinct CDR3 sequences, less than 97% of which are singletons. Sequenced material: CD4+ T cells from PBMCs. These receptors all come from a human donor in good health.

The DNA for the CDR3 is TGTGCCAGCAGCCGACAACGGGGGAGAAGTGATGGGGCCAACGTCCTGACTTTC. Residues: CASSRQRGRSDGANVLTF. The rearrangement links TRBV6-2 or TRBV6-3 to TRBJ2-6; TRBD2 is a possible D gene (6 bases). The V gene's germline CDR1 is MNHEY and CDR2 SVGEGT. Trimming took off 6 bases at V and 3 bases at J, with 21 bases between the two ends. The CDR3 length is 18 residues.

This rearrangement joins TRBV7-8 to TRBJ2-7; 9 nucleotides line up with TRBD2. Per the germline V gene, CDR1 is SGHVS and CDR2 is FQNEAQ. CDR3 length equals 15 residues. V lost 2 bases to trimming and J lost 5 bases; unmatched junction nucleotides: 7. The CDR3 region is CASSLSRLAVNEQYF. The CDR3 DNA sequence: TGTGCCAGCAGCTTATCCCGACTAGCGGTCAACGAGCAGTACTTC.

This sequence joins TRBV9 and TRBJ2-6; D remains ambiguous. V lost 0 bases and J lost 0, with 4 bases in between. Germline values: CDR1 SGDLS, CDR2 YYNGEE. The CDR3 sequence is 15 residues long. CDR3 coding DNA: TGTGCCAGCAGCGTAGCGAGCTCTGGGGCCAACGTCCTGACTTTC. Amino acids: CASSVASSGANVLTF.

The rearrangement links TRBV30 to TRBJ2-7, with 8 bases identical to TRBD2. J was trimmed by 7 bases and V by 2 bases; bases with no gene match: 13. The germline gives CDR1 GTSNPN, CDR2 SVGIG (reference sequence). The CDR3 runs to 15 residues. The CDR3 bases are TGTGCCTGGAGTCGGGCGGGGGGACCGAAGGAGGAGCAGTACTTC. It yields the protein CAWSRAGGPKEEQYF. Complete variable domain (other parts from reference TRBV30 and TRBJ2-7): SQTIHQWPATLVQPVGSPLSLECTVEGTSNPNLYWYRQAAGRGLQLLFYSVGIGQISSEVPQNLSASRPQDRQFILSSKKLLLSDSGFYLCAWSRAGGPKEEQYFGPGTRLTVT.

This chain joins TRBV5-4 and TRBJ2-7; D gene unclear. V was pared by 0 bases and J by 3 bases, with 7 bases between. This CDR3 is built from 13 residues. CDR1 and CDR2 (germline): SGHNT, YYREEE (reference sequence). The CDR3: CASSLGPGYEQYF. The CDR3 nucleotides read TGTGCCAGCAGCTTGGGCCCGGGCTACGAGCAGTACTTC.

The chain links TRBV14 to TRBJ2-7; a possible D gene is TRBD1 (6 bases). This CDR3 region has 16 residues. Deletions cut 2 bases from V and 3 bases from J, with 17 bases between. From germline, CDR1 is SGHDN and CDR2 FVKESK. The CDR3, as DNA: TGTGCCAGCAGCCAACTAACCCCAGGGGTCGGCTACGAGCAGTACTTC. This encodes CASSQLTPGVGYEQYF. The complete variable domain, with remaining parts taken from reference TRBV14 and TRBJ2-7, reads EAGVTQFPSHSVIEKGQTVTLRCDPISGHDNLYWYRRVMGKEIKFLLHFVKESKQDESGMPNNRFLAERTGGTYSTLKVQPAELEDSGVYFCASSQLTPGVGYEQYFGPGTRLTVT.

The J gene is TRBJ2-7, the V gene TRBV24-1, with 12 bases that match TRBD1. The germline gives CDR1 KGHDR, CDR2 SFDVKD. CDR3 length equals 16 residues. After removal of 4 bases from V and 3 bases from J, the junction contained 6 bases not matched to a gene. The CDR3 DNA reads TGTGCCACCAGTGACTCCGGGACAGGGGGCATCTACGAGCAGTACTTC. Amino acid sequence: CATSDSGTGGIYEQYF.

The chain employs TRBV2 and TRBJ2-7, with D hard to call. CDR3 length equals 14 residues. Germline CDR1 reads SNHLY; CDR2 reads FYNNEI. The V gene lost 4 bases and the J gene lost 7 bases, with 17 bases spanning the gap. CDR3 DNA: TGTGCCAGCAGTGTGCTAAGCGTTGCCGGGGAGCAGTACTTC. It is translated as CASSVLSVAGEQYF.

The rearrangement links TRBV15 to TRBJ2-7; 12 bases fit TRBD2. Germline assignment: CDR1 LNHNV and CDR2 YYDKDF (reference sequence). The CDR3 is 16 residues long. Unmatched junction bases numbered 11, after V lost 5 bases and J lost 6 bases. CDR3 sequence reads: CATSGPTSGRNLEQYF. DNA for the CDR3: TGTGCCACCAGCGGCCCGACTAGCGGGAGAAACCTCGAGCAGTACTTC.

The chain links TRBV18 to TRBJ2-6; no clear D. CDR3 length: 16 amino acids. Germline CDR1 and CDR2: KGHSH and LQKENI. With 5 bases removed from V and 4 bases from J, the gap between germline ends came to 15 bases. The CDR3 loop reads CASSERSPRGANVLTF. The CDR3 region has the DNA TGTGCCAGCTCAGAAAGGTCCCCGAGGGGGGCCAACGTCCTGACTTTC.

This sequence joins TRBV19 and TRBJ2-1; 9 positions agree with TRBD2. The junction had 13 bases not matched to a gene; V was cut back by 6 bases and J by 4 bases. This CDR3 is built from 17 residues. CDR1 is LNHDA and CDR2 is SQIVND in the germline V gene (reference sequence). CDR3 sequence reads: CASSGGASGIRYNEQFF. In nucleotides, the CDR3 is TGTGCCAGTAGCGGGGGGGCTAGCGGGATAAGGTACAATGAGCAGTTCTTC.

This chain links TRBV6-2 or TRBV6-3 with TRBJ1-4, with D possibly matching TRBD1 (5 bases). There are 13 residues in the CDR3. The V gene lost 5 bases and the J gene lost 11 bases, with 15 bases spanning the gap. From germline, CDR1 is MNHEY and CDR2 SVGEGT. CDR3 DNA: TGTGCCAGCAGTCAAGAGTGGGGGGTTAAACTGTTTTTT. Its protein product is CASSQEWGVKLFF.

V usage is TRBV6-6 and J usage is TRBJ1-1, with D possibly TRBD1 on 5 matching bases. The CDR3 is made up of 15 amino acids. V was pared by 2 bases and J by 3 bases, with 13 bases between. The germline CDR1 and CDR2 sequences are MNHNY and SVGAGI (reference sequence). The CDR3 nucleotides are TGTGCCAGCAGTTACAATACGGGGGATTACACTGAAGCTTTCTTT. Translating it yields CASSYNTGDYTEAFF.

V is TRBV9 and J is TRBJ1-2, with TRBD1 matching 9 bases. Germline-derived CDR1 and CDR2 are SGDLS and YYNGEE. The CDR3 extends over 16 amino acids. Losses at the gene ends were 4 bases for V and 5 bases for J; bases not matched to a gene: 12. The CDR3 nucleotides are TGTGCCAGCAGCTTTCAGGTGGGGGACAGGGTGTATGGCTACACCTTC. Translated: CASSFQVGDRVYGYTF.

The chain joins TRBV3-1 to TRBJ2-7; maybe TRBD1 (5 bases). This CDR3 is 12 amino acids long. V shed 0 bases and J shed 6 bases, with 6 bases lying between them. Germline CDR1 and CDR2: LGHDT and YNNKEL (reference sequence). The CDR3 nucleotides read TGTGCCAGCAGCCAAGACAGGGCCGAGCAGTACTTC. Residues: CASSQDRAEQYF.

The V and J genes are TRBV11-1 and TRBJ2-7; 8 positions agree with TRBD1. J lost 5 bases, V lost 3 bases, and 9 bases had no gene match. The CDR3 extends over 15 amino acids. Per germline, CDR1 SGHAT and CDR2 FQDESV (reference sequence). The CDR3, as DNA: TGTGCCAGCAGCTTCGGTCCCGAGGACAGGGACGAGCAGTACTTC. This translates into CASSFGPEDRDEQYF.

J is TRBJ2-2 and V is TRBV28; D is undetermined. Trimming cost V 2 bases and J 5 bases, with 9 bases left between them. This CDR3 has 14 residues. Germline-derived CDR1 and CDR2 are MDHEN and SYDVKM. CDR3 loop: CASSLKPTTGELFF. CDR3 DNA sequence: TGTGCCAGCAGTTTAAAGCCCACGACCGGGGAGCTGTTTTTT.

CDR3 protein: CASSYAGSNQPQHF. CDR3 bases: TGTGCCAGCAGTTACGCGGGGTCGAATCAGCCCCAGCATTTT. The gene calls are TRBV6-5 and TRBJ1-5, with unresolved D. The CDR3 is made up of 14 amino acids. CDR1 and CDR2 from the germline V gene are MNHEY and SVGAGI. Trimming removed 2 bases at V and 4 bases at J, with 9 bases between.

The chain uses TRBV2 and TRBJ1-1, with TRBD1 matching over 7 bases. The CDR3 consists of 12 residues. Germline values: CDR1 SNHLY, CDR2 FYNNEI. With 1 base clipped from V and 7 bases from J, the junction kept 0 bases outside the gene matches. The CDR3 DNA sequence: TGTGCCAGCAGTGAAGGACAGGGTGAAGCTTTCTTT. Translated, it gives CASSEGQGEAFF.

This chain links TRBV7-9 with TRBJ2-7, with D possibly being TRBD1 (6 bases). The V and J ends lost 5 bases and 3 bases respectively, with 11 bases between them. Germline lookup yields CDR1 SEHNR and CDR2 FQNEAQ (reference sequence). The CDR3 totals 13 residues. The CDR3 region is CASSVRDNYEQYF. The CDR3 DNA reads as TGTGCCAGCAGCGTCCGGGACAACTACGAGCAGTACTTC.

The rearrangement joins TRBV20-1 to TRBJ1-2; 8 bases align to TRBD1. Germline V gives CDR1 DFQATT, CDR2 SNEGSKA (reference sequence). Germline trimming cut 0 bases from V and 2 bases from J; bases unmatched to any gene: 11. The CDR3 has 17 amino acids. The CDR3 sequence: CSAREILQGALNYGYTF. Written as DNA, the CDR3 is TGCAGTGCTAGAGAGATTTTGCAGGGGGCGCTCAACTATGGCTACACCTTC.

The chain employs TRBV7-2 and TRBJ2-7; D is possibly TRBD2 (5 bases). The CDR3 spans 15 residues. Trimming removed 4 bases from V and 3 bases from J, with 16 bases in between. Germline lookup yields CDR1 SGHTA and CDR2 FQGNSA. The CDR3 DNA follows: TGTGCCAGCAGCTACCCTGAGGTAGCGATCTACGAGCAGTACTTC. This sequence encodes CASSYPEVAIYEQYF.

In its sample, this clonotype was seen once. The chain recombines TRBV10-3 with TRBJ2-7, with D tentatively TRBD2 (6 bases). V dropped 6 bases and J dropped 6 bases, with 12 bases sitting between them. This CDR3 has 12 amino acids. Looked up from germline, CDR1 is ENHRY and CDR2 is SYGVKD. This CDR3 is CAISGGGVEQYF. The CDR3 DNA is TGTGCCATCAGCGGAGGAGGGGTCGAGCAGTACTTC.

This sequence joins TRBV4-1 and TRBJ1-2, with D possibly matching TRBD1 (5 bases). Germline assignment: CDR1 MGHRA and CDR2 YSYEKL. V lost 2 bases and J lost 3, with 10 bases in between. The CDR3 sequence is 14 residues long. CDR3 in DNA: TGCGCCAGCAGCCAAAACCCAGGGTACTATGGCTACACCTTC. This sequence encodes CASSQNPGYYGYTF.

With regard to this clonotype: The junction departs from the called germline gene at one end, perhaps through a read error. In nucleotides, the CDR3 is TGTGCCAGCAGCTCCTGGGATAGCAATCAGCCCCAGCACTTT. It yields the protein CASSSWDSNQPQHF. This chain connects TRBV7-2 to TRBJ1-5; D remains ambiguous. The CDR3 runs to 14 residues. Germline loops: CDR1 SGHTA, CDR2 FQGNSA.

The V and J genes are TRBV3-1 and TRBJ1-2; D is undetermined. The V end was cut by 5 bases, the J end by 4 bases, with 8 bases between. CDR1 is LGHDT, CDR2 YNNKEL, per germline (reference sequence). The CDR3 covers 12 residues. CDR3: CASSGRSYGYTF. In nucleotides, the CDR3 is TGTGCCAGCAGCGGCCGTAGCTATGGCTACACCTTC.

The CDR3 reads CSARPLVAEQFF. CDR3 nucleotide sequence: TGCAGTGCTAGACCCCTCGTCGCTGAGCAGTTCTTC. The chain uses TRBV20-1 and TRBJ2-1; D not resolved. V lost 2 bases and J 9 bases, leaving 11 bases between the germline ends. Per the germline V gene, CDR1 is DFQATT and CDR2 is SNEGSKA (reference sequence). The CDR3 loop spans 12 amino acids.

This chain uses TRBV18 with TRBJ2-7; 7 nucleotides line up with TRBD1. In germline, CDR1 is KGHSH, CDR2 LQKENI. The CDR3 is made up of 14 amino acids. V shed 6 bases and J 1 base; nucleotides not matched to a gene: 6. CDR3 sequence (DNA): TGTGCCAGCTCTCCAGACAGGGCATCCTACGAGCAGTACTTC. As protein: CASSPDRASYEQYF.

This sequence joins TRBV6-6 and TRBJ2-2, with 12 bases identical to TRBD2. This CDR3 has 16 amino acids. Germline CDR1 and CDR2: MNHNY and SVGAGI (reference sequence). Unmatched junction bases numbered 8, after V lost 6 bases and J lost 6 bases. CDR3 nucleotides: TGTGCCAGCAGCTACACCCCTAGCGGGAGGGCCGGGGAGCTGTTTTTT. This translates into CASSYTPSGRAGELFF.

The J gene is TRBJ2-6, the V gene TRBV28; unclear D gene. CDR1 is MDHEN and CDR2 is SYDVKM in the germline V gene. This CDR3 has 14 amino acids. Trimming left V 6 bases short and J 2 bases short, with 8 bases between. The CDR3 bases are TGTGCCAGCAGGGGCTATACTGGGGCCAACGTCCTGACTTTC. Its translation is CASRGYTGANVLTF.

This clonotype was detected only once. This sequence joins TRBV3-1 and TRBJ2-1; either TRBD1 or TRBD2 may supply D (5 bases each). The CDR3 loop spans 15 amino acids. Germline V gene sequence: CDR1 LGHDT, CDR2 YNNKEL (reference sequence). V lost 2 bases to trimming and J lost 6 bases, with 14 bases between them. The CDR3 bases are TGTGCCAGCAGCCAACGGGACGCATCCGTCAATGAGCAGTTCTTC. Translating gives CASSQRDASVNEQFF.